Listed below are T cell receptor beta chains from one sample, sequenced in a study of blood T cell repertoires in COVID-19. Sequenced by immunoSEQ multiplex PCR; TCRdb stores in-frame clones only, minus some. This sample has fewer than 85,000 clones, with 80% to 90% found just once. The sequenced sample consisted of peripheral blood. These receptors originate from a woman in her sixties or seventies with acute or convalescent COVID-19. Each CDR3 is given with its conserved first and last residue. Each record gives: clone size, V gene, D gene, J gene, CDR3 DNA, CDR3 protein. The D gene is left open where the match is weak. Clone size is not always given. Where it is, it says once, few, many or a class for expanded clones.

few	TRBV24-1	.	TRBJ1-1	TGTGCCACCAGCAGGGGGAACACTGAAGCTTTCTTT	CATSRGNTEAFF
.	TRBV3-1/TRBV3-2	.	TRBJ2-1	TGTGCCAGCAGCCAAAACCTGGGAGGGGGGTCTCAGTTCTTC	CASSQNLGGGSQFF
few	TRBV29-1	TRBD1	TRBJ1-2	TGCAGCGTTGTGGGACAGTTTCTAAACTATGGCTACACCTTC	CSVVGQFLNYGYTF
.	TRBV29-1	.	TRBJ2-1	TGCAGCGTTGATGCCCCGGACAGCCTTTCCTACAATGAGCAGTTCTTC	CSVDAPDSLSYNEQFF
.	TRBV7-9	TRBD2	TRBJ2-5	TGTGCCAGCAGCCCCGGACTAGCGGAAGAGACCCAGTACTTC	CASSPGLAEETQYF
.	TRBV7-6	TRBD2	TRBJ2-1	TGTGCCAGCAGCTTAGAGGGCGGGGGGACCCTGGGGCAGTTCTTC	CASSLEGGGTLGQFF
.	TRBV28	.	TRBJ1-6	TGTGCCAGCAGAGCCACAGAGGGTAGGAATTCACCCCTCCACTTT	CASRATEGRNSPLHF
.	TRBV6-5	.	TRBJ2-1	TGTGCCAGCAGTTACCCGGGTGGGGAGCAGTTCTTC	CASSYPGGEQFF
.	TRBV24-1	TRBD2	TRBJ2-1	TGTGCCACCAGTGAAACTAGCGGGGGAGGGACCTACAATGAGCAGTTCTTC	CATSETSGGGTYNEQFF
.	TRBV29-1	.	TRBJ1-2	TGCAGCGTTGAAGAAGGAATTCTACAGGATTCTAACTATGGCTACACCTTC	CSVEEGILQDSNYGYTF
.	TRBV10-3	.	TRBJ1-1	TGTGCCATCAGTTCGGGTAGCCACGAAAGTCCGGCTTTCTTT	CAISSGSHESPAFF
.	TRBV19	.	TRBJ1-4	TGTGCCAGTAACCCAACGACTGGCCGAGAAAAACTGTTTTTT	CASNPTTGREKLFF
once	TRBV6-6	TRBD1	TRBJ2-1	TGTGCCAGCAGTAATCGACAACAGGGGGCCAATGAGCAGTTCTTC	CASSNRQQGANEQFF
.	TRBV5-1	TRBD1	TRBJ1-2	TGCGCCAGCAGCGTAACAGGGGCACAGTATGGCTACACCTTC	CASSVTGAQYGYTF
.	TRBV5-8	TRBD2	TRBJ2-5	TGTGCCAGCAGCTCCCAGTTCACTAGCGGGGGGGCAGAGACCCAGTACTTC	CASSSQFTSGGAETQYF
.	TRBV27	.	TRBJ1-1	TGTGCCAGCAGTTTTAATACGCCCAGGGGGAACACTGAAGCTTTCTTT	CASSFNTPRGNTEAFF
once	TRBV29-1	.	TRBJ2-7	TGCAGCGTTGGTAGGTCCGGAGGAACCTACGAGCAGTACTTC	CSVGRSGGTYEQYF
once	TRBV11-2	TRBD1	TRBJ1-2	TGTGCCAGCAGCTTAGCGGACAGGGGGCGGGTGCACGGCTACACCTTC	CASSLADRGRVHGYTF
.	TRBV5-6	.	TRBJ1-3	TGTGCCAGCAGCTCTGTACGGGGGGCCTATACCTCTGGAAACACCATATATTTT	CASSSVRGAYTSGNTIYF
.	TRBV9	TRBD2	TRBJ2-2	TGTGCCAGCAGCGCTCCTAGCGGGGGGCTAAACACCGGGGAGCTGTTTTTT	CASSAPSGGLNTGELFF
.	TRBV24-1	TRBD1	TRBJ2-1	TGTGCCACCAGTGACTTGGACAGGGGGACTATCAATGAGCAGTTCTTC	CATSDLDRGTINEQFF
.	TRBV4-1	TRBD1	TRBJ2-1	TGCGCCAGCAGCCAAGGAACAGGGGATTACAATGAGCAGTTCTTC	CASSQGTGDYNEQFF